This T cell receptor (beta chain) was captured in a study of OX40 agonist ivuxolimab in advanced cancers. This table comes from immunoSEQ multiplex PCR, and its TCRdb copy is limited to in-frame clones, with some not included. The sample includes tens of thousands of clones, 85% of them seen just once. Specimen: CD4+ or CD8+ T cells sorted from blood, collected in a trial of the OX40 agonist ivuxolimab. This TCR was recovered from an adult with an advanced solid tumor such as melanoma, head and neck, liver or kidney cancer.

CDR3 region: CASSQDWGPETEAFF. The CDR3 nucleotides read TGTGCCAGCAGCCAAGATTGGGGGCCGGAGACTGAAGCTTTCTTT. The chain links TRBV4-2 to TRBJ1-1; a possible D gene is TRBD1 (6 bases). The CDR3 is made up of 15 amino acids. Germline assignment: CDR1 LGHNA and CDR2 YNFKEQ. V was clipped by 0 bases and J by 5 bases, with 13 bases between them.